This TCR beta chain stems from a study of cytomegalovirus exposure and HLA in healthy donors. Study-wide findings and caveats: Reportedly, a later analysis found an Asian-associated ancestry cluster had fewer N-insertions than the roughly 700-donor mean. TCR beta V segments were, for the most part, productive about 87% or about 30% of the time in an earlier analysis. Most subjects' HLA-A and HLA-B alleles were reportedly predicted from TCR beta sequences. Upon later analysis, HLA-associated TCR beta chains proved more clonally expanded than other, equally common chains.

Worth noting for this clone: The antigen remains unidentified.

60 Vbeta and 13 Jbeta primers were used in PCR. Assay used: immunoSEQ multiplex PCR; TCRdb lists only in-frame clones, some missing. The sample includes 150,000 or so clones. Germline-derived CDR1 and CDR2 are MDHEN and SYDVKM. Trimming took off 6 bases at V and 7 bases at J, with 18 bases between the two ends. The CDR3 sequence is 14 residues long. This TCR was sampled from a man aged 18 to 29 in good health and CMV-seronegative. This rearrangement joins TRBV28 to TRBJ1-1; a possible D gene is TRBD1 (6 bases). Sequenced sample: PBMCs. In DNA form, the CDR3 reads TGTGCCAGCAGGACTACCCGGGACACGCATGAAGCTTTCTTT. It encodes CASRTTRDTHEAFF.